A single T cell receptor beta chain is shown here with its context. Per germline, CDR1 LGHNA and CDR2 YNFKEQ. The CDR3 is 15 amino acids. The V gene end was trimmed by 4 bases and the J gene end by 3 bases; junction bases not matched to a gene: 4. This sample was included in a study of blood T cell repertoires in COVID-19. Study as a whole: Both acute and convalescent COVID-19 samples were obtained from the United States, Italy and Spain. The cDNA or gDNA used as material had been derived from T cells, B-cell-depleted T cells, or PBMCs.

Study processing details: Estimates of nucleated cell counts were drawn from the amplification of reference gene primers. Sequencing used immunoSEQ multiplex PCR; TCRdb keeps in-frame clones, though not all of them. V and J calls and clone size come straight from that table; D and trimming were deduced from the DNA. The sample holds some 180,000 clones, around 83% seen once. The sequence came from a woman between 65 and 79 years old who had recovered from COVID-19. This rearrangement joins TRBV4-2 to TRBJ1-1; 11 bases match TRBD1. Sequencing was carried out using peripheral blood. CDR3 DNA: TGTGCCAGCAGCCTGGGGGGACAGGGGGACACTGAAGCTTTCTTT. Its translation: CASSLGGQGDTEAFF.